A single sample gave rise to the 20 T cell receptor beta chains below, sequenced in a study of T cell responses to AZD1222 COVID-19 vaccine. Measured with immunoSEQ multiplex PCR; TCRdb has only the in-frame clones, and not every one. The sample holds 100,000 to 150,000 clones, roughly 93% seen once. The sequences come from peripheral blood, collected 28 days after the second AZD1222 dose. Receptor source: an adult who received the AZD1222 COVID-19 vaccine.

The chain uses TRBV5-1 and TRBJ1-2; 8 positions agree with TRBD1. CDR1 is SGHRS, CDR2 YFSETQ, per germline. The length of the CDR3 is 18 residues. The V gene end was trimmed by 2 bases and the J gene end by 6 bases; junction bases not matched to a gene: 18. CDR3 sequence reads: CASSLGPGQAAVSDGYTF. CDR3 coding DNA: TGCGCCAGCAGCTTAGGGCCGGGACAGGCAGCAGTTTCAGATGGCTACACCTTC.

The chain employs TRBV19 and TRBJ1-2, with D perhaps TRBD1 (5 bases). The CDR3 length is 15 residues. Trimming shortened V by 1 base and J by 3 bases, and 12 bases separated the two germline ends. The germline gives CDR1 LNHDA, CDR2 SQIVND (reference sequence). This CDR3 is CASSIATGSDYGYTF. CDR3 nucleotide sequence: TGTGCCAGTAGTATAGCCACAGGATCCGACTATGGCTACACCTTC.

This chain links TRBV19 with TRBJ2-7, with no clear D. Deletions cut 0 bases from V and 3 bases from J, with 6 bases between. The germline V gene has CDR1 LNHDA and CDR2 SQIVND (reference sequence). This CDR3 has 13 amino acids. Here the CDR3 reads CASSIEQNYEQYF. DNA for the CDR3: TGTGCCAGTAGTATAGAACAAAACTACGAGCAGTACTTC.

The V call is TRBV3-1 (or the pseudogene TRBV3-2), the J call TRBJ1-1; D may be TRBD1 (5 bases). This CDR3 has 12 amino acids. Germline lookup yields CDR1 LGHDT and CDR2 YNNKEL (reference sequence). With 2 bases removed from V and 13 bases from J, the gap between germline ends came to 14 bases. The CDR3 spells CASSQYQGPVFF. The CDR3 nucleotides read TGTGCCAGCAGCCAATATCAGGGCCCGGTTTTCTTT.

In DNA, the CDR3 is TGTGCCAGCAGTTTTACGGGGAACGAGCAGTACTTC. Encoded protein: CASSFTGNEQYF. V gene TRBV27 combines with J gene TRBJ2-7, with D perhaps TRBD2 (5 bases). The CDR3 is 12 residues long. V was shortened by 3 bases and J by 5 bases, with 8 bases between the two germline ends. Germline CDR1 MNHEY, CDR2 SMNVEV (reference sequence).

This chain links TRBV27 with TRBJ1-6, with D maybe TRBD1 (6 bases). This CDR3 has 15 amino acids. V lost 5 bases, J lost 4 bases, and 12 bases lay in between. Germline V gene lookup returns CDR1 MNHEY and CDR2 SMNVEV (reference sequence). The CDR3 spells CASSIAGEYNSPLHF. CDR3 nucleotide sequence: TGTGCCAGCAGTATCGCAGGGGAATATAATTCACCCCTCCACTTT.

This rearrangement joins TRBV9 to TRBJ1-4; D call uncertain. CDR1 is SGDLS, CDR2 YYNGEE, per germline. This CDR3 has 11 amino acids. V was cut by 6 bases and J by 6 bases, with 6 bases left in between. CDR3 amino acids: CASKWDEKLFF. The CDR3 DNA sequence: TGTGCCAGCAAGTGGGATGAAAAACTGTTTTTT.

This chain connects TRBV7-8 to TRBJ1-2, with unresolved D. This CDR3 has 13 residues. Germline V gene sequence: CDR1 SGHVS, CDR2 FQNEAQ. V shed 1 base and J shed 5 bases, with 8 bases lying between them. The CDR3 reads CASSLVGSYGYTF. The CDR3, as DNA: TGTGCCAGCAGCTTAGTCGGGTCATATGGCTACACCTTC.

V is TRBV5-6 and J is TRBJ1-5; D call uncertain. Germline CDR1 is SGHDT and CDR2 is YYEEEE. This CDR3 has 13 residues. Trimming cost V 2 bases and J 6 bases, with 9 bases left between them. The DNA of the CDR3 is TGTGCCAGCAGCTTAACACCGACTCAGCCCCAGCATTTT. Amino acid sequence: CASSLTPTQPQHF. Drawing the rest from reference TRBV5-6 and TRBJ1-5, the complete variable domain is DAGVTQSPTHLIKTRGQQVTLRCSPKSGHDTVSWYQQALGQGPQFIFQYYEEEERQRGNFPDRFSGHQFPNYSSELNVNALLLGDSALYLCASSLTPTQPQHFGDGTRLSIL.

Here the CDR3 DNA reads TGTGCCAGCAGCACCCGGGACAGCATCTATGGCTACACCTTC. Protein sequence: CASSTRDSIYGYTF. The J gene is TRBJ1-2, the V gene TRBV9; TRBD1 matches at 7 bases. The germline gives CDR1 SGDLS, CDR2 YYNGEE. The CDR3 has 14 residues. The V segment lost 4 bases and the J segment 4 bases; nucleotides outside the gene matches: 7.

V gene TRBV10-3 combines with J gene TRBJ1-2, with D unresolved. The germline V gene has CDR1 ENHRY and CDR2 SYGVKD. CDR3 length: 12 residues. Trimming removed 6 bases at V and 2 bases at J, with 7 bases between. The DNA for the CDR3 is TGTGCCATCAGGCCAGAAAACTATGGCTACACCTTC. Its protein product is CAIRPENYGYTF.

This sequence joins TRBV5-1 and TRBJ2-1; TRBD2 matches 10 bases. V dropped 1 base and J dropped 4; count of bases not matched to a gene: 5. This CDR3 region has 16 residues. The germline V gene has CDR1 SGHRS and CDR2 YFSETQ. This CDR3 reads CASSLRTSGEYNEQFF. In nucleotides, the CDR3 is TGCGCCAGCAGCTTGCGGACTAGCGGAGAGTACAATGAGCAGTTCTTC.

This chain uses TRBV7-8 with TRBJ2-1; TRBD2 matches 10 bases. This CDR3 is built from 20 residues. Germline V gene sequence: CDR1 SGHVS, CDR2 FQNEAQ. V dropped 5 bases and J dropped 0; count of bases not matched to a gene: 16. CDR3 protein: CASSRYPASGSFSSYNEQFF. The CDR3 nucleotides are TGTGCCAGCAGCCGATATCCGGCTAGCGGGAGCTTCTCCTCCTACAATGAGCAGTTCTTC.

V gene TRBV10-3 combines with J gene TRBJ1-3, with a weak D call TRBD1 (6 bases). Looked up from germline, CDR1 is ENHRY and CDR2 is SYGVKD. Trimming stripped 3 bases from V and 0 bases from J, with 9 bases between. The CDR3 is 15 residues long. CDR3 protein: CAISDTGISGNTIYF. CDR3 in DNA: TGTGCCATCAGTGATACAGGGATCTCTGGAAACACCATATATTTT.

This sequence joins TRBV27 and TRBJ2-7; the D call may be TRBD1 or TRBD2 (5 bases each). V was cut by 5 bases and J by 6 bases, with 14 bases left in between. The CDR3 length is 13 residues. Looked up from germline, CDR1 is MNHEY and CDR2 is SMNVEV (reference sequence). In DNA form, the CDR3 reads TGTGCCAGCAGTAAAATGACAGCGGCCGAGCAGTACTTC. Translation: CASSKMTAAEQYF.

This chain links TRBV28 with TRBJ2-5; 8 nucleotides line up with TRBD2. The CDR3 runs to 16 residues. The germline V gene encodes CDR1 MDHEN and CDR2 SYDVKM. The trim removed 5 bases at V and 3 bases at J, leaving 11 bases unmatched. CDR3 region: CASSEKSRREEETQYF. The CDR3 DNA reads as TGTGCCAGCAGTGAGAAGAGTCGGCGGGAGGAAGAGACCCAGTACTTC.

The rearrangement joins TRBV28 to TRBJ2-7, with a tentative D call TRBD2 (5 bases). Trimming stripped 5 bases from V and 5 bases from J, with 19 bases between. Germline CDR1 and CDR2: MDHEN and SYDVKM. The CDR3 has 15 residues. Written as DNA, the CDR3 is TGTGCCAGCAGTCTCCCCGGAGCGGATCCCAACGAGCAGTACTTC. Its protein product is CASSLPGADPNEQYF.

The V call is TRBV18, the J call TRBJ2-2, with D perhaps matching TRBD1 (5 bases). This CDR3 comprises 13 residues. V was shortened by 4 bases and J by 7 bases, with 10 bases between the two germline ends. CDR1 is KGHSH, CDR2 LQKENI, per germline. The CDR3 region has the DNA TGTGCCAGCTCACAGGGGCAGATCGGGGAGCTGTTTTTT. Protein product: CASSQGQIGELFF.

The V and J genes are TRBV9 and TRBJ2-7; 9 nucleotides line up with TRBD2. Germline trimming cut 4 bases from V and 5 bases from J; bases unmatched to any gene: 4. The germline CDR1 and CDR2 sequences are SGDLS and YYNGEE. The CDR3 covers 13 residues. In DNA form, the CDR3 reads TGTGCCAGCAGCCTTGCGGGGGGGGACGAGCAGTACTTC. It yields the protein CASSLAGGDEQYF.

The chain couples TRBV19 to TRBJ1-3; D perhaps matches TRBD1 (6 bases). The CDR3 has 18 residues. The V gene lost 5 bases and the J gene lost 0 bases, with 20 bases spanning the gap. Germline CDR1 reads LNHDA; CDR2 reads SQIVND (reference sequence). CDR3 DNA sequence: TGTGCCAGTAGTGCGACAGGATCTTTCAACCGCTCTGGAAACACCATATATTTT. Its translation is CASSATGSFNRSGNTIYF.